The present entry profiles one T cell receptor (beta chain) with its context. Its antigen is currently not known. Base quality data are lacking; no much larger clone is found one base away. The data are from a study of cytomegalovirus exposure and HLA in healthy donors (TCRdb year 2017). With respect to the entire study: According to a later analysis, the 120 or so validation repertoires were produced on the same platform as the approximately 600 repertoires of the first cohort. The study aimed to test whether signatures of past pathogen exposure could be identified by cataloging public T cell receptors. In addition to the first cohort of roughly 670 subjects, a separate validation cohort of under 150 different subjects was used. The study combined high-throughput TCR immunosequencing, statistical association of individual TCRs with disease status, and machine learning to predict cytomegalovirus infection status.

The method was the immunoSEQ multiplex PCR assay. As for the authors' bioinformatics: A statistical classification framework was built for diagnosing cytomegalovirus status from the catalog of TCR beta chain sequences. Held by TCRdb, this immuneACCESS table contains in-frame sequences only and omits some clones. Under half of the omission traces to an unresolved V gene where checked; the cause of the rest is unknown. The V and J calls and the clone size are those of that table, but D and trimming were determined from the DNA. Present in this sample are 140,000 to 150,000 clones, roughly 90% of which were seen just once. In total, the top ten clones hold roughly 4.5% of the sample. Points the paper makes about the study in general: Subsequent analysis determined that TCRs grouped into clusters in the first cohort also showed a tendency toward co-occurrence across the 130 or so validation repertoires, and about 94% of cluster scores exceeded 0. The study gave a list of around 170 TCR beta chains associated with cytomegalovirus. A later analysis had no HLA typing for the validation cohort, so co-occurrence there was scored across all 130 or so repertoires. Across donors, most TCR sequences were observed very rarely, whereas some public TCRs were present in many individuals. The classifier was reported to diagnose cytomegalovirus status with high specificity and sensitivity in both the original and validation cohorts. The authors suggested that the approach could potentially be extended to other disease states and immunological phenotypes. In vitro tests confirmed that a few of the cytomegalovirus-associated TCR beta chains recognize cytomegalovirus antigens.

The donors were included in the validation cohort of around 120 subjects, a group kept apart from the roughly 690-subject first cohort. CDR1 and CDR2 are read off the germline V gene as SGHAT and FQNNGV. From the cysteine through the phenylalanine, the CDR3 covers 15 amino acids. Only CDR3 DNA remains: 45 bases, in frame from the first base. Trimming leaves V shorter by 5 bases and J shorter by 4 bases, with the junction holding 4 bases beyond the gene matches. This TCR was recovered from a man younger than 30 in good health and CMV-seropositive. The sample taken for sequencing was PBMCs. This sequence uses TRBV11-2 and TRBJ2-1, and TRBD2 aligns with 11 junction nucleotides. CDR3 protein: CASSLGLAGYNEQFF. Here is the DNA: TGTGCCAGCAGCCTCGGACTAGCGGGTTACAATGAGCAGTTCTTC. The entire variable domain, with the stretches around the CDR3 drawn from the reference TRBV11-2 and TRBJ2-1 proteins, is EAGVAQSPRYKIIEKRQSVAFWCNPISGHATLYWYQQILGQGPKLLIQFQNNGVVDDSQLPKDRFSAERLKGVDSTLKIQPAKLEDSAVYLCASSLGLAGYNEQFFGPGTRLTVL.